A single T cell receptor beta chain is shown here with its context. Its antigen has not been determined. One base away there is no much larger clone; base qualities are not given. The approximately 39 donors, aged about 6 to 95 years, were systemically healthy Caucasian individuals from Russia. Each donor gave 9 to 10 milliliters of peripheral blood, collected into EDTA-treated Vacutainer tubes. PBMCs were isolated by Ficoll-Paque density-gradient centrifugation, with at least 6 million obtained per sample. Trizol reagent was used to extract total RNA from PBMCs, with at least 5.5 micrograms per sample. Naive CD45RAhigh/CD27high T cell percentages were measured by flow cytometry on a PBMC aliquot from every donor. This sample is part of a study of blood T cells in healthy people across ages (dated by TCRdb to between 2015 and 2017). The study in broad terms: In model experiments, roughly one uniquely barcoded TCR beta cDNA molecule per two T cells was captured by template switching. The study measured age-related changes in TCR beta repertoire diversity using deep sequencing normalized with unique cDNA molecular identifiers. Four age groups were formed from the donors: young (average about 17 years), middle-aged (approximately 40), aged (around 62) and long-lived (about 80). To avoid experimental bias, donors of different ages were randomly spread across the sequencing lanes. Using the same blood draw, the study looked at two additional independent replicas of 1 million unique cDNA reads for two donors, one aged 18 to 29 and the other aged 80 or older. Findings and caveats that apply to the study as a whole: The long-lived group showed more naive CD4+ T cells, fewer expanded clones and increased TCR diversity than the aged group, suggesting age selection. Because the CMV infection status of the donors was unknown, age-related changes in expanded clonotypes may potentially have been confounded. There was a strong correlation between observed TCR beta diversity and the percentage of naive T cells measured by flow cytometry. As age increased, observed TCR beta diversity per million T cells dropped in a roughly linear way, and a significant reduction was already evident by age about 40. Bulk unsorted PBMC profiling prevented conclusive comparison of naive and antigen-experienced compartments. Estimates of total diversity from one million sequenced T cells were regarded as lower bounds and underestimates.

Preparation of the library involved 5' RACE. TCRdb lists the instrument as Illumina HiSeq 2500. A second PCR of roughly 7 to 11 cycles was performed with a sample-barcoded 5' primer and a J-beta primer mix. A template-switch 5' adaptor carrying 12 random nucleotides introduced a unique molecular identifier onto each TCR beta cDNA molecule. Each sample yielded at least 2.5 million CDR3-containing paired-end reads. The Mint cDNA synthesis kit, primed by a TRBC-specific oligonucleotide, was used to synthesize first-strand cDNA from all RNA. After uracil-DNA glycosylase treatment, a first 18-cycle PCR used universal primers M1SS and BC2_uni_R on all cDNA. For the original study's pipeline: For normalization, 1 million high-quality reads, each with a distinct molecular identifier, were randomly selected from each sample. Reads sharing molecular identifiers were discarded rather than binned into consensus sequences. MiTCR, set to a Q25 quality threshold and the strictest error-elimination algorithm, was used for CDR3 identification, clonotype clustering and error correction. A nonparametric unseen species model with Euler transformation was used to estimate lower-bound total TCR beta diversity. TCRdb passed the public sequencing reads through fastp at Q25 and MiXCR, retaining productive beta sequences. Under each unique CDR3 protein, matching rows form one entry showing the most common genes and DNA. TCRdb, not the authors, supplied the V and J calls. The sample contains 1 million to 1.2 million distinct CDR3 sequences, roughly two fifths of them found a single time. The top ten clones comprise around 13% of the sample.

Sequencing was done on a sample of blood. This clonotype originated in a young man in good health.

The DNA is TGTGCCAGCAGTACTCAAGATTGGGGCTACACCTTC. Its product reads: CASSTQDWGYTF. The chain joins TRBV2 to TRBJ1-2, with the D gene too uncertain to name. The CDR3 covers 12 residues, taking in both the cysteine and the phenylalanine. The only DNA kept is the CDR3, 36 bases in frame from the first base. The junction shows trimming of 5 bases on V and 8 bases on J, plus 12 bases between the germline ends. The germline V gene gives CDR1 as SNHLY and CDR2 as FYNNEI. Supplemented by the reference TRBV2 and TRBJ1-2 proteins around the CDR3, the complete variable domain is EPEVTQTPSHQVTQMGQEVILRCVPISNHLYFYWYRQILGQKVEFLVSFYNNEISEKSEIFDDQFSVERPDGSNFTLKIRSTKLEDSAMYFCASSTQDWGYTFGSGTRLTVV.